The clone carrying this T cell receptor (beta chain) has just one count. Its antigen is still unknown. The length of the CDR3 is 22 residues. V lost 6 bases to trimming and J lost 0 bases, with 33 bases between them. CDR1 is MDHEN, CDR2 SYDVKM, per germline. The data derive from a study of cytomegalovirus exposure and HLA in healthy donors. General observations from the study: A later analysis found first-cohort TCR clusters tended to co-occur in the 120 validation repertoires.

Some clones are missing from TCRdb's copy, which holds only in-frame ones; the method was immunoSEQ multiplex PCR. The sample has roughly 90,000 clones; approximately 95% are singletons. Sequenced input: PBMCs. The chain couples TRBV28 to TRBJ2-1; D is perhaps TRBD2 (5 bases). This TCR derives from a woman in her twenties or thirties in good health and CMV-seropositive. CDR3 bases: TGTGCCAGCAGCCACTCCCCCTATAAAAGCGGTTCGATAAAATACTCCTACAATGAGCAGTTCTTC. It is translated as CASSHSPYKSGSIKYSYNEQFF.